These 30 T cell receptor beta chains share one sample of origin, sequenced in a study of T-cell memory formation after mild COVID-19. TCRdb re-analysed the 5' RACE reads in MiXCR, keeping a single row per CDR3 protein. This table holds around 150,000 distinct CDR3 sequences, 30% to 35% found once. Sequencing used PBMCs or a T cell subset sorted from them (not recorded which). These receptors all stem from an adult woman who had mild COVID-19 (a few samples of this study predate the infection). Cell type and time point are not known.

The chain joins TRBV6-1 to TRBJ1-3; no clear D gene. V was clipped by 2 bases and J by 0 bases, with 8 bases between them. This CDR3 is built from 15 residues. Germline CDR1 and CDR2: MNHNS and SASEGT. The CDR3: CASSEHPSSGNTIYF. Here the CDR3 DNA reads TGTGCCAGCAGTGAACATCCCTCCTCTGGAAACACCATATATTTT.

V is TRBV27 and J is TRBJ2-7; D gene unclear. V lost 4 bases and J lost 6, with 19 bases in between. This CDR3 has 15 amino acids. Per the germline V gene, CDR1 is MNHEY and CDR2 is SMNVEV (reference sequence). In nucleotides, the CDR3 is TGTGCCAGCAGTTCCGGATTGATGGTGGAGATCGAGCAGTACTTC. Its translation: CASSSGLMVEIEQYF.

The chain combines TRBV11-1 with TRBJ1-2, with TRBD1 matching 7 bases. J was trimmed by 5 bases and V by 3 bases; bases with no gene match: 3. Germline loops: CDR1 SGHAT, CDR2 FQDESV (reference sequence). This CDR3 is built from 13 residues. The CDR3 DNA follows: TGTGCCAGCAGCTTTATGACAGGGTATGGCTACACCTTC. Its translation: CASSFMTGYGYTF.

This clonotype was seen a handful of times. V is TRBV9 and J is TRBJ2-1, with 9 bases lining up with TRBD2. Per germline, CDR1 SGDLS and CDR2 YYNGEE. The CDR3 contains 15 residues. V shed 0 bases and J 9 bases; nucleotides not matched to a gene: 7. In DNA form, the CDR3 reads TGTGCCAGCAGCGTAGATAGCGGGAGCTCAGGTGAGCAGTTCTTC. Translating it yields CASSVDSGSSGEQFF.

This clonotype was seen a few times. The chain employs TRBV7-9 and TRBJ2-3; a weak D match, TRBD2 (6 bases). The CDR3 is 15 residues long. Germline CDR1 SEHNR, CDR2 FQNEAQ (reference sequence). The ends were cut back, 3 bases at V and 2 bases at J, with 12 bases in the middle. CDR3 sequence: CASSLEGFATDTQYF. In DNA, the CDR3 is TGTGCCAGCAGCTTGGAGGGGTTCGCCACAGATACGCAGTATTTT.

This clonotype occurred many times. V usage is TRBV15 and J usage is TRBJ2-6; D gene uncertain. This CDR3 is 16 amino acids long. V lost 3 bases to trimming and J lost 0 bases, with 9 bases between them. CDR1 is LNHNV, CDR2 YYDKDF, per germline (reference sequence). CDR3 coding DNA: TGTGCCACCAGCAGGCAGTCTACCTCTGGGGCCAACGTCCTGACTTTC. Encoded protein: CATSRQSTSGANVLTF.

The rearrangement uses TRBV20-1 and TRBJ2-5; 14 bases align to TRBD2. The V gene end was trimmed by 6 bases and the J gene end by 9 bases; junction bases not matched to a gene: 6. CDR3 length equals 13 residues. Germline CDR1 and CDR2: DFQATT and SNEGSKA (reference sequence). The CDR3 reads CSAQTSGGAAQYF. CDR3 nucleotides: TGCAGTGCCCAGACTAGCGGGGGGGCAGCCCAGTACTTC.

This sequence joins TRBV29-1 and TRBJ2-7; the match to TRBD2 covers 8 bases. V dropped 7 bases and J dropped 2; count of bases not matched to a gene: 10. Germline V CDR1 and CDR2: SQVTM, ANQGSEA. This CDR3 has 14 residues. The DNA of the CDR3 is TGCAGCGCTGTCCGGGAGGGGGTACCCTACGAGCAGTACTTC. This sequence encodes CSAVREGVPYEQYF.

The V gene is TRBV25-1, the J gene TRBJ2-7, with a weak D call TRBD2 (5 bases). Germline lookup yields CDR1 MGHDK and CDR2 SYGVNS. The CDR3 is made up of 13 amino acids. V lost 3 bases to trimming and J lost 6 bases, with 12 bases between them. CDR3 region: CASSDEGRGEQYF. The CDR3 bases are TGTGCCAGCAGTGACGAGGGTCGGGGCGAGCAGTACTTC.

The V and J genes are TRBV5-1 and TRBJ2-3, with TRBD2 identical over 8 bases. With V trimmed by 3 bases and J by 6 bases, 0 bases remained unmatched. The CDR3 extends over 12 amino acids. CDR1 and CDR2 (germline): SGHRS, YFSETQ. In DNA, the CDR3 is TGCGCCAGCAGCTCGGGGGGGGATACGCAGTATTTT. This translates into CASSSGGDTQYF.

This clonotype was seen only a few times. The chain combines TRBV29-1 with TRBJ2-3; 9 bases agree with TRBD2. Germline V gives CDR1 SQVTM, CDR2 ANQGSEA. The ends lost 2 bases at V and 6 bases at J; junction bases unmatched: 12. The CDR3 extends over 16 amino acids. The CDR3 protein is CSVESVSRGGLDTQYF. The CDR3 DNA follows: TGCAGCGTTGAAAGCGTCTCGCGGGGGGGCCTGGATACGCAGTATTTT.

There are a few counts of this clonotype. V usage is TRBV7-9 and J usage is TRBJ2-3; D possibly corresponds to TRBD2 (6 bases). The V end was cut by 7 bases, the J end by 2 bases, with 16 bases between. CDR1 and CDR2 from the germline V gene are SEHNR and FQNEAQ (reference sequence). The CDR3 consists of 15 residues. The CDR3 here is CASIPPGLVTDTQYF. The CDR3, as DNA: TGTGCCAGCATCCCACCGGGACTCGTCACAGATACGCAGTATTTT. The full variable domain, in which reference TRBV7-9 and TRBJ2-3 provide the parts outside the CDR3, is DTGVSQNPRHKITKRGQNVTFRCDPISEHNRLYWYRQTLGQGPEFLTYFQNEAQLEKSRLLSDRFSAERPKGSFSTLEIQRTEQGDSAMYLCASIPPGLVTDTQYFGPGTRLTVL.

This clonotype was seen a handful of times. This chain uses TRBV4-1 with TRBJ2-1; D is possibly TRBD2 (5 bases). This CDR3 has 14 amino acids. The germline gives CDR1 MGHRA, CDR2 YSYEKL. Trimming removed 4 bases at V and 10 bases at J, with 17 bases between. The CDR3: CASSLFARAAEQFF. The CDR3 DNA reads as TGCGCCAGCAGCCTCTTCGCGAGGGCAGCGGAGCAGTTCTTC.

The gene calls are TRBV24-1 and TRBJ2-1; 7 nucleotides agree with TRBD1. The germline V gene has CDR1 KGHDR and CDR2 SFDVKD. The CDR3 totals 16 residues. The V segment lost 1 base and the J segment 7 bases; nucleotides outside the gene matches: 9. The CDR3 region is CATSDLRSGRGNEQFF. CDR3 DNA: TGTGCCACCAGTGATTTAAGGTCGGGCAGGGGGAATGAGCAGTTCTTC.

The chain carries TRBV5-1 and TRBJ2-3; the D is unclear. Germline V lookup: CDR1 SGHRS, CDR2 YFSETQ. V lost 5 bases and J 11 bases, leaving 9 bases between the germline ends. The CDR3 runs 10 residues. The CDR3 here is CASRNTWQYF. DNA for the CDR3: TGCGCCAGCAGGAACACTTGGCAGTATTTT. Complete variable domain (other parts from reference TRBV5-1 and TRBJ2-3): KAGVTQTPRYLIKTRGQQVTLSCSPISGHRSVSWYQQTPGQGLQFLFEYFSETQRNKGNFPGRFSGRQFSNSRSEMNVSTLELGDSALYLCASRNTWQYFGPGTRLTVL.

The CDR3 DNA sequence: TGTGCCAGCAGTGCCCCGAGGGGCGGGGGAGCCAAAAACATTCAGTACTTC. Translation: CASSAPRGGGAKNIQYF. J is TRBJ2-4 and V is TRBV2; 7 nucleotides line up with TRBD2. Germline loops: CDR1 SNHLY, CDR2 FYNNEI. CDR3 size: 17 residues. The V and J ends lost 4 bases and 0 bases, in that order; junction bases with no gene match: 9.

This clonotype occurred a few times. J is TRBJ2-5 and V is TRBV29-1; perhaps D is TRBD1 or TRBD2 (5 bases each). The CDR3 runs to 12 residues. The germline V gene has CDR1 SQVTM and CDR2 ANQGSEA. Trimming removed 4 bases from V and 5 bases from J, with 11 bases in between. The CDR3 reads CSVVLGEETQYF. DNA of the CDR3: TGCAGCGTTGTACTGGGGGAGGAGACCCAGTACTTC.

The V and J genes are TRBV6-1 and TRBJ2-7; TRBD1 might be the D (6 bases). From germline, CDR1 is MNHNS and CDR2 SASEGT. V lost 6 bases to trimming and J lost 4 bases, with 10 bases between them. CDR3 length equals 12 residues. The CDR3 DNA follows: TGTGCCAGCAGCAAGACAGGATACGAGCAGTACTTC. Translation: CASSKTGYEQYF.

This clonotype has a handful of counts. The chain joins TRBV10-3 to TRBJ2-7; D might be TRBD1 (5 bases). Germline CDR1 ENHRY, CDR2 SYGVKD. Trimming shortened V by 5 bases and J by 3 bases, and 8 bases separated the two germline ends. The CDR3 has 12 residues. The chain's CDR3 is CAISFQGYEQYF. Here the CDR3 DNA reads TGTGCCATCAGTTTCCAGGGCTACGAGCAGTACTTC.

This clonotype was counted between two and nine times. The rearrangement joins TRBV15 to TRBJ2-6; weak D call: TRBD2 (5 bases). V dropped 3 bases and J dropped 2 bases, with 11 bases sitting between them. There are 16 residues in the CDR3. Per the germline V gene, CDR1 is LNHNV and CDR2 is YYDKDF (reference sequence). The CDR3 region is CATSSRLTTGANVLTF. The CDR3 DNA sequence: TGTGCCACCAGCAGTCGACTAACAACTGGGGCCAACGTCCTGACTTTC.

This chain uses TRBV9 with TRBJ1-5; possibly TRBD1 for D (6 bases). The CDR3 sequence is 15 residues long. Trimming shortened V by 4 bases and J by 0 bases, and 11 bases separated the two germline ends. CDR1 and CDR2 from the germline V gene are SGDLS and YYNGEE. The CDR3 nucleotides read TGTGCCAGCAGCAGGGACATAGATAGCAATCAGCCCCAGCATTTT. Amino acid sequence: CASSRDIDSNQPQHF.

There are a few counts of this clonotype. The CDR3 reads CASSPPPGTSTYNEQFF. CDR3 nucleotides: TGTGCCAGCTCACCACCTCCAGGGACTTCCACCTACAATGAGCAGTTCTTC. This sequence joins TRBV18 and TRBJ2-1, with D perhaps matching TRBD2 (6 bases). Germline V lookup: CDR1 KGHSH, CDR2 LQKENI. The V gene lost 0 bases and the J gene lost 2 bases, with 14 bases spanning the gap. CDR3 length equals 17 residues. The variable domain in full, completed from reference TRBV18 and TRBJ2-1, reads NAGVMQNPRHLVRRRGQEARLRCSPMKGHSHVYWYRQLPEEGLKFMVYLQKENIIDESGMPKERFSAEFPKEGPSILRIQQVVRGDSAAYFCASSPPPGTSTYNEQFFGPGTRLTVL.

This clonotype was detected only a few times. The J gene is TRBJ1-5, the V gene TRBV12-3 or TRBV12-4; 8 bases are shared with TRBD1. The CDR3 is 12 amino acids. J lost 4 bases, V lost 10 bases, and 3 bases had no gene match. CDR3 region: CATRTGNQPQHF. The CDR3 bases are TGTGCCACCCGGACAGGGAATCAGCCCCAGCATTTT.

The chain carries TRBV4-2 and TRBJ2-1; D may be TRBD1 or TRBD2 (5 bases each). CDR1 is LGHNA and CDR2 is YNFKEQ in the germline V gene. The CDR3 runs to 17 residues. Trimming cost V 4 bases and J 1 base, with 17 bases left between them. The chain's CDR3 is CASSRDVGPTSYNEQFF. DNA of the CDR3: TGTGCCAGCAGCCGGGACGTGGGCCCTACTTCCTACAATGAGCAGTTCTTC.

The chain carries TRBV2 and TRBJ2-3; 12 positions agree with TRBD2. The CDR3 has 16 residues. The V and J ends lost 5 bases and 2 bases, in that order; junction bases with no gene match: 5. The germline V gene has CDR1 SNHLY and CDR2 FYNNEI. The DNA for the CDR3 is TGTGCCAGCAGTCGACTAGCGGGGGCGATCACAGATACGCAGTATTTT. It yields the protein CASSRLAGAITDTQYF.

The table lists this clonotype with a few counts. The chain carries TRBV5-5 and TRBJ2-5, with 8 bases fitting TRBD1. The CDR3 totals 15 residues. Looked up from germline, CDR1 is SGHKS and CDR2 is YYEKEE (reference sequence). V gave up 4 bases and J gave up 6 bases; unmatched junction bases: 11. The CDR3: CASSAWTGPGKTQYF. The CDR3 DNA is TGTGCCAGCAGCGCCTGGACAGGGCCAGGGAAGACCCAGTACTTC. Full variable domain (rest looked up from reference TRBV5-5 and TRBJ2-5): DAGVTQSPTHLIKTRGQQVTLRCSPISGHKSVSWYQQVLGQGPQFIFQYYEKEERGRGNFPDRFSARQFPNYSSELNVNALLLGDSALYLCASSAWTGPGKTQYFGPGTRLLVL.

V is TRBV24-1 and J is TRBJ2-3; D uncertain. The V end lost 10 bases, the J end lost 3 bases, and 13 bases lay between the germline ends. The germline V gene encodes CDR1 KGHDR and CDR2 SFDVKD. The length of the CDR3 is 13 residues. This CDR3 is CATSSHGTDTQYF. The DNA for the CDR3 is TGTGCCACTTCATCGCACGGGACAGATACGCAGTATTTT.

The CDR3, as DNA: TGTGCCAGCAGCCCAGGTCCTAGCGGGGCGGAGCAGTACTTC. This sequence encodes CASSPGPSGAEQYF. This chain uses TRBV9 with TRBJ2-7, with 9 bases aligning to TRBD2. The CDR3 covers 14 residues. CDR1 and CDR2 from the germline V gene are SGDLS and YYNGEE. The ends lost 4 bases at V and 7 bases at J; junction bases unmatched: 9.

Written as DNA, the CDR3 is TGTGCCAGCAGCCGCATAGGGGGCAATGAGCAGTTCTTC. Encoded protein: CASSRIGGNEQFF. The rearrangement joins TRBV7-9 to TRBJ2-1; D perhaps matches TRBD1 (6 bases). With 5 bases removed from V and 6 bases from J, the gap between germline ends came to 11 bases. The CDR3 covers 13 residues. Germline V gene lookup returns CDR1 SEHNR and CDR2 FQNEAQ (reference sequence).

This clonotype was recorded a few times. The V call is TRBV12-3 or TRBV12-4, the J call TRBJ2-4; tentative D call: TRBD2 (6 bases). Trimming removed 2 bases at V and 3 bases at J, with 14 bases between. The CDR3 is made up of 16 amino acids. DNA of the CDR3: TGTGCCAGCAGTTTAAACCCAGGGACTGGCAAAAACATTCAGTACTTC. Translating gives CASSLNPGTGKNIQYF.